Here is one T cell receptor beta chain with its context. The length of the CDR3 is 13 residues. V dropped 1 base and J dropped 9 bases, with 10 bases sitting between them. The germline CDR1 and CDR2 sequences are LGHNA and YSLEER. The data originate from a study of CD8+ T cells in alopecia areata. Treatment here: oral pan-JAK inhibitor, 5-10 mg twice daily. It was cDNA, reverse transcribed from extracted RNA, that served as the sequencing template. Method: immunoSEQ multiplex PCR; TCRdb's copy keeps in-frame clones and lacks some. The sample shows about 160,000 clones, just over 65% of them seen only once.

The V call is TRBV4-3, the J call TRBJ2-1; unclear D gene. The source is a human donor with alopecia areata. Specimen: CD4+ T cells sorted from blood, collected at week 4, from a patient treated with tofacitinib. Written as DNA, the CDR3 is TGCGCCAGCAGCCAAGTGGGTGAGAGTGAGCAGTTCTTC. As protein: CASSQVGESEQFF.